The 29 T cell receptor beta chains listed next were all sequenced from one sample in a study of T cell changes during pregnancy in multiple sclerosis. TCRdb's copy holds only in-frame clones and misses some; the assay was immunoSEQ multiplex PCR. The profile shows around 69,000 clones, about 90% of them singletons. The sample was peripheral blood, taken in the second trimester of pregnancy. These receptors were taken from a female donor in good health, enrolled as a control in a pregnancy study.

Comments on this clone: A read error may account for a junction end that differs from germline. The chain couples TRBV28 to TRBJ1-4, with a weak D call TRBD1 (5 bases). The CDR3 extends over 14 amino acids. Germline V gene lookup returns CDR1 MDHEN and CDR2 SYDVKM. The CDR3 region has the DNA TGTGCCAGCGGTTTGACAGCAACTAATGAAAAACTGTTTTTT. It yields the protein CASGLTATNEKLFF.

The chain carries TRBV6-5 and TRBJ2-7; D perhaps matches TRBD1 (6 bases). The V end lost 10 bases, the J end lost 3 bases, and 19 bases lay between the germline ends. The germline CDR1 and CDR2 sequences are MNHEY and SVGAGI. The length of the CDR3 is 14 residues. CDR3 sequence reads: CATRLLQGGYEQYF. The CDR3 DNA reads as TGTGCCACCAGACTATTACAGGGTGGCTACGAGCAGTACTTC.

The chain uses TRBV19 and TRBJ2-7; unclear D gene. V lost 10 bases to trimming and J lost 4 bases, with 20 bases between them. Germline V gene data show CDR1 as LNHDA and CDR2 as SQIVND (reference sequence). The length of the CDR3 is 14 residues. CDR3 in DNA: TGTGCCACCCGCATAGGCCCCGGGTTTTACGAGCAGTACTTC. This translates into CATRIGPGFYEQYF.

A remark on this clone: An end of the junction differs from the germline gene, which may be a read error. The chain employs TRBV2 and TRBJ2-3; weak D call: TRBD2 (5 bases). CDR3 size: 17 residues. The germline V gene encodes CDR1 SNHLY and CDR2 FYNNEI. CDR3 region: CASREGSGTEYTDTQYF. The CDR3 coding sequence is TGTGCCAGCAGGGAAGGAAGCGGTACCGAATACACAGATACGCAGTATTTT.

The V and J genes are TRBV6-1 and TRBJ2-7; 7 nucleotides align to TRBD2. V lost 4 bases, J lost 5 bases, and 11 bases stayed unmatched. CDR1 and CDR2 from the germline V gene are MNHNS and SASEGT. CDR3 length: 15 amino acids. CDR3 loop: CASSVIGAGSDEQYF. The CDR3 DNA is TGTGCCAGCAGTGTAATTGGAGCGGGGAGTGACGAGCAGTACTTC.

The CDR3 region is CATHRDRDYNEQFF. DNA of the CDR3: TGTGCCACGCACCGGGACAGGGACTACAATGAGCAGTTCTTC. The chain combines TRBV10-3 with TRBJ2-1, with TRBD1 identical over 9 bases. This CDR3 contains 14 residues. V dropped 10 bases and J dropped 3; count of bases not matched to a gene: 7. Germline V lookup: CDR1 ENHRY, CDR2 SYGVKD.

The rearrangement links TRBV28 to TRBJ1-1; D perhaps matches TRBD1 (5 bases). V lost 7 bases, J lost 1 base, and 13 bases lay in between. CDR3 length equals 14 residues. The germline V gene has CDR1 MDHEN and CDR2 SYDVKM. This CDR3 reads CASKTASTNTEAFF. The CDR3 nucleotides are TGTGCCAGCAAGACAGCTAGTACGAACACTGAAGCTTTCTTT.

The chain has TRBV15 and TRBJ2-3, with D possibly TRBD2 on 6 matching bases. Looked up from germline, CDR1 is LNHNV and CDR2 is YYDKDF (reference sequence). The CDR3 totals 16 residues. The ends were cut back, 4 bases at V and 5 bases at J, with 19 bases in the middle. The CDR3 nucleotides read TGTGCCACCAGCAAAAGGGCCTTAGGGACTCGAGATACGCAGTATTTT. Its protein is CATSKRALGTRDTQYF.

The J gene is TRBJ1-1, the V gene TRBV19; no firm D call. The CDR3 is 16 residues long. The V and J ends lost 7 bases and 0 bases respectively, with 18 bases between them. Germline assignment: CDR1 LNHDA and CDR2 SQIVND (reference sequence). CDR3: CASTGGWSEMNTEAFF. The CDR3 coding sequence is TGTGCCAGTACCGGAGGATGGAGTGAGATGAACACTGAAGCTTTCTTT.

V and J are TRBV27 and TRBJ1-6; 9 positions match TRBD1. The CDR3 consists of 16 residues. V shed 5 bases and J 8 bases; nucleotides not matched to a gene: 10. Germline CDR1 reads MNHEY; CDR2 reads SMNVEV (reference sequence). The chain's CDR3 is CASSPLTGGMDSPLHF. CDR3 in DNA: TGTGCCAGCAGTCCCTTGACAGGGGGTATGGATTCACCCCTCCACTTT.

The CDR3 spells CASSYRGGDEQFF. CDR3 in DNA: TGTGCCAGCAGTTACCGGGGCGGGGATGAGCAGTTCTTC. The rearrangement joins TRBV6-5 to TRBJ2-1; D is perhaps TRBD2 (6 bases). Per the germline V gene, CDR1 is MNHEY and CDR2 is SVGAGI. Trimming shortened V by 2 bases and J by 8 bases, and 10 bases separated the two germline ends. This CDR3 is built from 13 residues.

This clone was recorded once. This chain joins TRBV2 and TRBJ2-7; no clear D gene. V lost 7 bases and J lost 1, with 11 bases in between. Germline V gene lookup returns CDR1 SNHLY and CDR2 FYNNEI. There are 13 residues in the CDR3. CDR3 loop: CASKSERSYEQYF. In DNA, the CDR3 is TGTGCCAGCAAGTCAGAGCGTTCCTACGAGCAGTACTTC.

The chain carries TRBV2 and TRBJ1-1; maybe TRBD1 (6 bases). CDR3 length: 14 amino acids. CDR1 is SNHLY and CDR2 is FYNNEI in the germline V gene. The ends were cut back, 4 bases at V and 1 base at J, with 10 bases in the middle. The CDR3 is CASSADRKNTEAFF. For the CDR3, the DNA is TGTGCCAGCAGTGCCGACAGGAAGAACACTGAAGCTTTCTTT.

CDR3 bases: TGTGCCATCCTGGGGGGATCCGGTTTTGAAGAGACCCAGTACTTC. Its translation is CAILGGSGFEETQYF. The rearrangement joins TRBV2 to TRBJ2-5, with D perhaps TRBD2 (6 bases). This CDR3 spans 15 amino acids. Trimming removed 10 bases from V and 3 bases from J, with 21 bases in between. CDR1 and CDR2 (germline): SNHLY, FYNNEI.

The V and J genes are TRBV28 and TRBJ1-2; D call uncertain. This CDR3 contains 14 residues. The V end was cut by 3 bases, the J end by 10 bases, with 18 bases between. The V gene's germline CDR1 is MDHEN and CDR2 SYDVKM. The CDR3: CASSFLPAGADYTF. The CDR3 bases are TGTGCCAGCAGTTTTCTCCCGGCCGGAGCTGACTACACCTTC.

The genes are TRBV28 and TRBJ1-1; 8 bases line up with TRBD1. The germline CDR1 and CDR2 sequences are MDHEN and SYDVKM. V was pared by 8 bases and J by 5 bases, with 4 bases of the junction left unmatched. The CDR3 consists of 12 residues. CDR3: CASRQGKTEAFF. In DNA, the CDR3 is TGTGCCAGCCGACAGGGGAAAACTGAAGCTTTCTTT.

The chain combines TRBV4-2 with TRBJ1-2, with TRBD1 matching 8 bases. This CDR3 is built from 18 residues. CDR1 and CDR2 from the germline V gene are LGHNA and YNFKEQ. J lost 0 bases, V lost 4 bases, and 13 bases had no gene match. The CDR3 loop is CASSPHGTGDNPNYGYTF. CDR3 sequence (DNA): TGTGCCAGCAGCCCACATGGGACAGGAGACAACCCTAACTATGGCTACACCTTC.

The chain combines TRBV7-9 with TRBJ2-7, with 12 bases lining up with TRBD2. This CDR3 spans 15 amino acids. Germline loops: CDR1 SEHNR, CDR2 FQNEAQ (reference sequence). V shed 2 bases, J shed 1 base, and the junction held 0 bases outside the gene matches. The CDR3 sequence is CASSLTSGGSYEQYF. The DNA of the CDR3 is TGTGCCAGCAGCTTAACTAGCGGGGGGTCCTACGAGCAGTACTTC.

The V and J genes are TRBV6-5 and TRBJ1-5, with D possibly being TRBD1 (6 bases). The CDR3 covers 14 residues. The V gene lost 5 bases and the J gene lost 6 bases, with 14 bases spanning the gap. Germline-derived CDR1 and CDR2 are MNHEY and SVGAGI. The CDR3: CASSIGGWGQPQHF. CDR3 DNA: TGTGCCAGCAGTATAGGGGGTTGGGGTCAGCCCCAGCATTTT.

The rearrangement uses TRBV5-1 and TRBJ2-5; 12 nucleotides line up with TRBD2. Germline V gene data show CDR1 as SGHRS and CDR2 as YFSETQ. This CDR3 is 15 amino acids long. The V gene end was trimmed by 3 bases and the J gene end by 5 bases; junction bases not matched to a gene: 5. The CDR3 DNA reads TGCGCCAGCAGCTCTAGCGGGGGGGTTCAGGAGACCCAGTACTTC. The encoded protein is CASSSSGGVQETQYF.

The CDR3 here is CASSPPIDSPYGYTF. CDR3 nucleotides: TGTGCCAGCAGTCCTCCAATCGACAGTCCTTATGGCTACACCTTC. V and J are TRBV6-5 and TRBJ1-2, with D tentatively TRBD1 (5 bases). The CDR3 consists of 15 residues. Trimming removed 5 bases at V and 5 bases at J, with 18 bases between. Per the germline V gene, CDR1 is MNHEY and CDR2 is SVGAGI.

The sample holds one count of this clone. The J gene is TRBJ2-7, the V gene TRBV19; 10 nucleotides line up with TRBD1. Looked up from germline, CDR1 is LNHDA and CDR2 is SQIVND (reference sequence). The CDR3 runs 14 residues. V dropped 4 bases and J dropped 2; count of bases not matched to a gene: 2. CDR3 in amino acids: CASSTGTGAYEQYF. The CDR3 nucleotides are TGTGCCAGTAGTACCGGGACAGGGGCCTACGAGCAGTACTTC.

This rearrangement joins TRBV7-9 to TRBJ1-5, with D possibly matching TRBD1 (5 bases). The CDR3 is 16 residues long. The germline gives CDR1 SEHNR, CDR2 FQNEAQ (reference sequence). V lost 5 bases to trimming and J lost 3 bases, with 17 bases between them. CDR3 DNA: TGTGCCAGCAGCCCGGGACTCAACCAACCCAATCAGCCCCAGCATTTT. Translated: CASSPGLNQPNQPQHF.

The rearrangement uses TRBV4-1 and TRBJ1-3, with D maybe TRBD1 (6 bases). Deletions cut 5 bases from V and 0 bases from J, with 11 bases between. The CDR3 length is 15 residues. CDR1 and CDR2 (germline): MGHRA, YSYEKL. CDR3 in amino acids: CASSGGGSSGNTIYF. CDR3 DNA: TGCGCCAGCAGCGGGGGGGGCAGCTCTGGAAACACCATATATTTT.

This rearrangement joins TRBV6-1 to TRBJ2-1; D might be TRBD2 (5 bases). This CDR3 region has 13 residues. Germline V gives CDR1 MNHNS, CDR2 SASEGT. V lost 6 bases and J lost 9, with 15 bases in between. CDR3 in amino acids: CASRDSVTVEQFF. CDR3 DNA sequence: TGTGCCAGCAGGGACTCCGTTACCGTTGAGCAGTTCTTC.

The gene calls are TRBV6-6 and TRBJ2-7; TRBD1 aligns across 8 bases. This CDR3 contains 13 residues. Germline assignment: CDR1 MNHNY and CDR2 SVGAGI (reference sequence). The V gene end was trimmed by 6 bases and the J gene end by 6 bases; junction bases not matched to a gene: 7. CDR3 bases: TGTGCCAGCAGGGGACAGGCATCGGGCGAGCAGTACTTC. Translated, it gives CASRGQASGEQYF.

The V gene is TRBV27, the J gene TRBJ1-5; 7 bases agree with TRBD1. CDR3 size: 15 residues. CDR1 is MNHEY, CDR2 SMNVEV, per germline (reference sequence). Trimming took 6 bases from V and 3 from J; bases not matched to a gene: 8. The CDR3 reads CASRYGTDPNQPQHF. The CDR3 DNA reads as TGTGCCAGCAGGTACGGGACAGACCCCAATCAGCCCCAGCATTTT.

V gene TRBV10-3 combines with J gene TRBJ2-5, with a possible D match to TRBD2 (5 bases). The CDR3 extends over 14 amino acids. V shed 6 bases and J shed 5 bases, with 16 bases lying between them. The germline gives CDR1 ENHRY, CDR2 SYGVKD. CDR3 amino acids: CAIRPLAHGETQYF. The DNA of the CDR3 is TGTGCCATCAGACCCCTAGCTCACGGCGAGACCCAGTACTTC.

V is TRBV4-1 and J is TRBJ2-2; 10 bases match TRBD2. The CDR3 runs 18 residues. Trimming at V came to 5 bases and at J to 4 bases, leaving 13 bases not matched to a gene. Per the germline V gene, CDR1 is MGHRA and CDR2 is YSYEKL. The CDR3 DNA reads TGCGCCAGCAGCGCCCACCGCTCTACTAGCGGGACCACCGGGGAGCTGTTTTTT. Its translation: CASSAHRSTSGTTGELFF.